The present T cell receptor beta chain was sequenced within a study of response to subunit inactivated influenza vaccine. Study-level results: Authors proposed each seasonal influenza vaccination draws in few new T cells.

The CDR3 runs to 14 residues. With 4 bases clipped from V and 6 bases from J, the junction kept 5 bases outside the gene matches. The germline V gene has CDR1 SGDLS and CDR2 YYNGEE. TCRdb re-derived calls from the RT-PCR reads in MiXCR, one entry per CDR3 protein. The data hold around 480,000 distinct CDR3 sequences, with roughly 11% observed a single time. Only a few counts were recorded for this clonotype. The antigen is unknown. The genes are TRBV9 and TRBJ2-1; 9 nucleotides agree with TRBD1. This clonotype was obtained from a man aged 50 or older who received an inactivated influenza vaccine. Sequencing was performed on PBMCs from blood, taken 35 to 45 days after vaccination. The CDR3 nucleotides are TGTGCCAGCAGCCCCGTGACAGGGGGCAATGAGCAGTTCTTC. Residues: CASSPVTGGNEQFF.